This T cell receptor (beta chain) was observed in a study of shared clonotypes between healthy human individuals. General study findings and limits: In four donors, around 4.5% of naive CD4 clonotypes appeared in common. Although depth was large, rarefaction showed that sequencing of the sorted subsets was incomplete.

All donors qualified as healthy HIV-negative adults and had experienced no recent acute infections or vaccinations. As handled by the study authors: Without quality scores, immunoSEQ junctional reads could not be filtered like full-length reads. Some clones are missing from TCRdb's copy, which holds only in-frame ones; the method was immunoSEQ multiplex PCR. V, J and clone size reflect that table, while D and trimming were determined from the DNA. The table shows 2.3 million or so clones, with approximately 93% occurring only once. CDR3 size: 14 residues. The V gene lost 10 bases and the J gene lost 1 base, with 14 bases spanning the gap. Germline assignment: CDR1 PRHDT and CDR2 FYEKMQ (reference sequence). About this clone itself: The antigen remains unidentified.

V usage is TRBV13 and J usage is TRBJ2-1; D call uncertain. The receptor was isolated from a man aged 18 to 30 in good health. Some clones in this sample may be carry-over from other donors' samples. Sequencing was carried out using naive CD4+ T cells from PBMCs. Subset noted: CD45RA+ positively selected. The CDR3 DNA follows: TGTGCCACCAAAGGTGGGGATTCCTACAATGAGCAGTTCTTC. The encoded protein is CATKGGDSYNEQFF. The whole variable domain, filled in from reference TRBV13 and TRBJ2-1, reads AAGVIQSPRHLIKEKRETATLKCYPIPRHDTVYWYQQGPGQDPQFLISFYEKMQSDKGSIPDRFSAQQFSDYHSELNMSSLELGDSALYFCATKGGDSYNEQFFGPGTRLTVL.